These 12 T cell receptor beta chains originate from one sample sequenced in a study of shared clonotypes between healthy human individuals. Assay used: immunoSEQ multiplex PCR; TCRdb lists only in-frame clones, some missing. The sample records roughly 2.2 million clones, 80% to 95% being singletons. Sequencing used naive CD4+ T cells from PBMCs. The subset here: CD45RA+ positively selected. The receptors shown here come from a man aged 18 to 29 in good health. Some clones in this sample may be carry-over from other donors' samples.

The V and J genes are TRBV4-1 and TRBJ2-2; the match to TRBD2 covers 7 bases. The CDR3 sequence is 18 residues long. J was trimmed by 5 bases and V by 4 bases; bases with no gene match: 16. The germline V gene encodes CDR1 MGHRA and CDR2 YSYEKL. The CDR3 loop is CASSLLVASGGRTGELFF. CDR3 DNA: TGCGCCAGCAGCCTCCTGGTCGCTAGCGGTGGTAGGACCGGGGAGCTGTTTTTT.

The chain combines TRBV19 with TRBJ2-5, with D possibly being TRBD1 (5 bases). Per the germline V gene, CDR1 is LNHDA and CDR2 is SQIVND (reference sequence). Trimming shortened V by 5 bases and J by 3 bases, and 13 bases separated the two germline ends. The CDR3 totals 14 residues. CDR3 sequence reads: CASSFQGKEETQYF. DNA of the CDR3: TGTGCCAGTAGTTTCCAGGGAAAAGAAGAGACCCAGTACTTC.

The genes are TRBV6-1 and TRBJ2-7; the match to TRBD1 covers 9 bases. The CDR3 is 15 residues long. Germline lookup yields CDR1 MNHNS and CDR2 SASEGT. Trimming cost V 4 bases and J 6 bases; bases outside gene matches: 10. The DNA of the CDR3 is TGTGCCAGCAGTGGGGGACAGGGATTAGGTCGCGAGCAGTACTTC. This sequence encodes CASSGGQGLGREQYF.

This sequence joins TRBV19 and TRBJ2-6, with TRBD1 as a possible D gene (6 bases). The V end lost 10 bases, the J end lost 1 base, and 17 bases lay between the germline ends. Germline values: CDR1 LNHDA, CDR2 SQIVND (reference sequence). The CDR3 contains 16 residues. CDR3 nucleotides: TGTGCCACCGATGAGGGGGATTGGTCTGGGGCCAACGTCCTGACTTTC. Encoded protein: CATDEGDWSGANVLTF.

This sequence joins TRBV6-6 and TRBJ2-1; D is possibly TRBD2 (6 bases). The CDR3 spans 14 residues. From germline, CDR1 is MNHNY and CDR2 SVGAGI (reference sequence). V was clipped by 2 bases and J by 9 bases, with 14 bases between them. In DNA form, the CDR3 reads TGTGCCAGCAGTTACGCGGGGTTGGGAGTTGAGCAGTTCTTC. Translation: CASSYAGLGVEQFF.

V gene TRBV10-3 combines with J gene TRBJ2-7; TRBD1 is a possible D gene (6 bases). The length of the CDR3 is 11 residues. Germline CDR1 and CDR2: ENHRY and SYGVKD. The V gene lost 7 bases and the J gene lost 7 bases, with 11 bases spanning the gap. The CDR3 DNA sequence: TGTGCCATCACCCAAGGGGGAGAGCAGTACTTC. Translating it yields CAITQGGEQYF.

V and J are TRBV2 and TRBJ1-4; tentative D call: TRBD1 (5 bases). The V gene lost 6 bases and the J gene lost 6 bases, with 17 bases spanning the gap. From germline, CDR1 is SNHLY and CDR2 FYNNEI. CDR3 length: 15 residues. The CDR3 protein is CASRGWAGLDEKLFF. In nucleotides, the CDR3 is TGTGCCAGCAGGGGTTGGGCGGGGCTCGATGAAAAACTGTTTTTT. The complete variable domain, with remaining parts taken from reference TRBV2 and TRBJ1-4, reads EPEVTQTPSHQVTQMGQEVILRCVPISNHLYFYWYRQILGQKVEFLVSFYNNEISEKSEIFDDQFSVERPDGSNFTLKIRSTKLEDSAMYFCASRGWAGLDEKLFFGSGTQLSVL.

This chain joins TRBV18 and TRBJ2-3; D call uncertain. V dropped 6 bases and J dropped 0 bases, with 13 bases sitting between them. The CDR3 is 15 residues long. Germline V CDR1 and CDR2: KGHSH, LQKENI. The CDR3 region has the DNA TGTGCCAGCTCCCATGGTCAGCTTAGCACAGATACGCAGTATTTT. Its protein product is CASSHGQLSTDTQYF.

The J gene is TRBJ2-2, the V gene TRBV5-4; 11 nucleotides line up with TRBD2. The germline V gene encodes CDR1 SGHNT and CDR2 YYREEE (reference sequence). The length of the CDR3 is 15 residues. The V gene end was trimmed by 4 bases and the J gene end by 6 bases; junction bases not matched to a gene: 5. The CDR3 reads CASSGSGRGSGELFF. DNA of the CDR3: TGTGCCAGCAGCGGTAGCGGGAGGGGGTCCGGGGAGCTGTTTTTT.

The V gene is TRBV5-1, the J gene TRBJ2-7; tentatively, D is TRBD2 (5 bases). Trimming took off 0 bases at V and 1 base at J, with 8 bases between the two ends. The CDR3 totals 14 residues. Germline CDR1 SGHRS, CDR2 YFSETQ. CDR3 DNA: TGCGCCAGCAGCTTGGAGGACTGGTCCTACGAGCAGTACTTC. Translated: CASSLEDWSYEQYF.

This clone occurred a few times. J is TRBJ1-1 and V is TRBV7-2; D remains ambiguous. V gave up 0 bases and J gave up 1 base, with 3 bases separating them. The CDR3 contains 13 residues. CDR1 and CDR2 from the germline V gene are SGHTA and FQGNSA. The CDR3 sequence is CASSLAQNTEAFF. CDR3 bases: TGTGCCAGCAGCTTAGCCCAGAACACTGAAGCTTTCTTT.

For this clone: Within the sample, other DNA sequences also encode this same CDR3. The V and J genes are TRBV28 and TRBJ1-4, with a tentative D call TRBD1 (6 bases). The CDR3 runs 15 residues. The V end was cut by 3 bases, the J end by 2 bases, with 10 bases between. Looked up from germline, CDR1 is MDHEN and CDR2 is SYDVKM. CDR3 region: CASSFRQATNEKLFF. CDR3 nucleotide sequence: TGTGCCAGCAGTTTTAGACAGGCCACTAATGAAAAACTGTTTTTT.